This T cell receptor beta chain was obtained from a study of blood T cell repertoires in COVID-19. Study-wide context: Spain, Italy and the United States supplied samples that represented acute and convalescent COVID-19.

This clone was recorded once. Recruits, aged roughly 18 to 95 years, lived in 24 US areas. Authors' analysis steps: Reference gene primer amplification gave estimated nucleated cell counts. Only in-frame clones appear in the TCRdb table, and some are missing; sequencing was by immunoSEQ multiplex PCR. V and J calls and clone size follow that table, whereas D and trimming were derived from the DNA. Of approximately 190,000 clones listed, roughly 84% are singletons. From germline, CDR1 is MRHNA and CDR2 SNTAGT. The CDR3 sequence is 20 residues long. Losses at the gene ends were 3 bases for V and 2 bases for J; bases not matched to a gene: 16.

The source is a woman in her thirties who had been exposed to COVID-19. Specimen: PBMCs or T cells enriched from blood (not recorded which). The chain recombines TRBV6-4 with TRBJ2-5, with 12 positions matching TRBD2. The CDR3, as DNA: TGTGCCAGCAGTGAAAGTGGGACCCAAGGACTAGCGGGGTCACAAGAGACCCAGTACTTC. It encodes CASSESGTQGLAGSQETQYF.